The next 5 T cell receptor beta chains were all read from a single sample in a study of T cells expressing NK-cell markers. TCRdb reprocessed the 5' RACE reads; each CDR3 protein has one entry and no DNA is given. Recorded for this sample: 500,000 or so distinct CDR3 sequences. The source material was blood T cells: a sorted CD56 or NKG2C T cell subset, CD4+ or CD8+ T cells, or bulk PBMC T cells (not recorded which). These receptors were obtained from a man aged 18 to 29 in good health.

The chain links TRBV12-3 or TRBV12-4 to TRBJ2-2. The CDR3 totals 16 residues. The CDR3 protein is CASSSPDLEDTGELFF.

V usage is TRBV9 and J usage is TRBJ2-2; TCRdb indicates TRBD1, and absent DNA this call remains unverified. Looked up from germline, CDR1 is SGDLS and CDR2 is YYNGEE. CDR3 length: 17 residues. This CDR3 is CASSVPRDSGNTGELFF.

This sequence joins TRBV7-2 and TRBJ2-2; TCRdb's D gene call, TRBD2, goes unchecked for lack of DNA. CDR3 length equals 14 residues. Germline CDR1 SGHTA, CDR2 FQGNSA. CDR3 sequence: CASSHRTRGGELFF.

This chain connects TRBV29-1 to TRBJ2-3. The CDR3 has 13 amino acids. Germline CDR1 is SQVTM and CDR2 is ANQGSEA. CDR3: CSVGRQLTDTQYF.

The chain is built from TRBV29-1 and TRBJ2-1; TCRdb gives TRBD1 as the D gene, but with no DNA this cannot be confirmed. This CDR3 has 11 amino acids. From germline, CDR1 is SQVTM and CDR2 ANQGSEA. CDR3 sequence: CSIRTGNEQFF.